The sample holds a few counts of the clone carrying this TCR beta chain. The antigen remains undetermined. Germline assignment: CDR1 SGHDT and CDR2 YYEEEE. CDR3 size: 14 residues. The germline V and J ends were trimmed by 6 bases and 8 bases, with 17 bases remaining between them. The cDNA was synthesized by means of template-switch 5'RACE, which was carried out with 10-nucleotide random UMIs. Per sequencing run, 15-18 subjects together gave over 190 million TCR-beta sequences. TCRdb analysed the 5' RACE reads with MiXCR anew, one entry per CDR3 protein. The sample carries 70,000 to 90,000 distinct CDR3 sequences, almost 6% recorded once. Regarding time point: longitudinal time-point 2. This sample is part of a study of neurological immune-mediated disorders. Findings and caveats of the study: No expanded-clone CDR3 amino acid sequence recurred across subjects, suggesting private TCR-beta repertoires. HTLV-1-associated myelopathy had the most TCR clonal expansion, whereas multiple sclerosis had the least (lower than in healthy controls).

The TCR originated in a woman aged 60-75 years with multiple sclerosis. V and J are TRBV5-6 and TRBJ1-4; D ambiguous. The sample was PBMCs. The CDR3: CASTNQLLGEKLFF. The CDR3 nucleotides read TGTGCCAGCACAAATCAATTACTGGGGGAAAAACTGTTTTTT. Full variable domain (missing parts from reference TRBV5-6 and TRBJ1-4): DAGVTQSPTHLIKTRGQQVTLRCSPKSGHDTVSWYQQALGQGPQFIFQYYEEEERQRGNFPDRFSGHQFPNYSSELNVNALLLGDSALYLCASTNQLLGEKLFFGSGTQLSVL.